Presented here are 19 T cell receptor beta chains from one specimen sequenced in a study of cytomegalovirus exposure and HLA in healthy donors. 13 Jbeta primers and 60 Vbeta primers were used for the PCR. Libraries were prepared by immunoSEQ multiplex PCR; TCRdb keeps only in-frame clonotypes and omits some of them. In total, the table holds tens of thousands of clones. The sample consisted of PBMCs. All receptors come from a man aged 45 to 65 in good health and CMV-seronegative.

V and J are TRBV25-1 and TRBJ1-2; 7 bases line up with TRBD1. The trim removed 3 bases at V and 4 bases at J, leaving 11 bases unmatched. Looked up from germline, CDR1 is MGHDK and CDR2 is SYGVNS. CDR3 length: 16 residues. The CDR3 spells CASSDNRDSKFYGYTF. CDR3 sequence (DNA): TGTGCCAGCAGTGATAACCGGGACAGTAAATTCTATGGCTACACCTTC.

The V and J genes are TRBV10-3 and TRBJ2-5; 11 bases agree with TRBD1. V shed 6 bases, J shed 1 base, and the junction held 4 bases outside the gene matches. This CDR3 comprises 15 residues. Germline lookup yields CDR1 ENHRY and CDR2 SYGVKD. CDR3 in amino acids: CAIRAGTGGQETQYF. DNA of the CDR3: TGTGCCATCAGAGCCGGGACAGGGGGCCAAGAGACCCAGTACTTC.

The chain carries TRBV5-1 and TRBJ2-5; D is possibly TRBD2 (5 bases). CDR3 size: 15 residues. Germline loops: CDR1 SGHRS, CDR2 YFSETQ. Trimming shortened V by 0 bases and J by 5 bases, and 14 bases separated the two germline ends. The CDR3 reads CASSLAPGTGETQYF. DNA of the CDR3: TGCGCCAGCAGCTTGGCGCCGGGAACTGGGGAGACCCAGTACTTC.

The gene calls are TRBV11-2 and TRBJ2-7; D gene uncertain. Germline V gives CDR1 SGHAT, CDR2 FQNNGV. This CDR3 comprises 14 residues. Trimming took 6 bases from V and 0 from J, leaving 12 bases between them. The chain's CDR3 is CASRSFQLSYEQYF. In DNA, the CDR3 is TGTGCCAGCAGATCTTTCCAACTCTCCTACGAGCAGTACTTC.

The rearrangement joins TRBV19 to TRBJ2-1; D is possibly TRBD2 (6 bases). The CDR3 extends over 13 amino acids. Germline CDR1 and CDR2: LNHDA and SQIVND (reference sequence). V gave up 5 bases and J gave up 4 bases, with 9 bases separating them. CDR3 amino acids: CASSPRGYNEQFF. CDR3 nucleotide sequence: TGTGCCAGTAGTCCCCGGGGGTACAATGAGCAGTTCTTC.

This rearrangement joins TRBV18 to TRBJ2-1; TRBD2 matches at 10 bases. The CDR3 consists of 16 residues. Germline loops: CDR1 KGHSH, CDR2 LQKENI. V lost 6 bases, J lost 6 bases, and 11 bases stayed unmatched. The CDR3 region is CASSPTGASGGNEQFF. The CDR3 DNA follows: TGTGCCAGCTCTCCCACTGGGGCTAGCGGGGGCAATGAGCAGTTCTTC.

The chain recombines TRBV5-6 with TRBJ1-6; 9 nucleotides agree with TRBD1. The CDR3 has 14 amino acids. Germline CDR1 and CDR2: SGHDT and YYEEEE. V shed 7 bases and J 6 bases; nucleotides not matched to a gene: 5. The CDR3 region has the DNA TGTGCCAGCGGCACGGACAGGGGTAATTCACCCCTCCACTTT. It translates to CASGTDRGNSPLHF.

The V call is TRBV14, the J call TRBJ1-5, with 9 bases identical to TRBD1. The CDR3 extends over 17 amino acids. Unmatched junction bases numbered 6, after V lost 2 bases and J lost 1 base. The V gene's germline CDR1 is SGHDN and CDR2 FVKESK. In DNA form, the CDR3 reads TGTGCCAGCAGCCAACCCCGACAGGGGGGAAGCAATCAGCCCCAGCATTTT. Amino acid sequence: CASSQPRQGGSNQPQHF.

The genes are TRBV11-1 and TRBJ2-5, with TRBD1 matching 7 bases. The junction had 10 bases not matched to a gene; V was cut back by 2 bases and J by 7 bases. Germline V gene lookup returns CDR1 SGHAT and CDR2 FQDESV (reference sequence). CDR3 length: 15 amino acids. The CDR3 reads CASSLRQGVAGTQYF. The DNA of the CDR3 is TGTGCCAGCAGCTTAAGGCAGGGGGTCGCGGGGACCCAGTACTTC.

V is TRBV18 and J is TRBJ2-7, with 8 bases lining up with TRBD2. Germline V gene data show CDR1 as KGHSH and CDR2 as LQKENI. The V gene end was trimmed by 2 bases and the J gene end by 3 bases; junction bases not matched to a gene: 6. The CDR3 has 15 amino acids. The CDR3 loop is CASSPFGGGFYEQYF. DNA of the CDR3: TGTGCCAGCTCACCATTTGGCGGGGGGTTCTACGAGCAGTACTTC.

The chain is built from TRBV6-1 and TRBJ2-5; D is unresolved. The J call is uncertain, as TRBJ2-7 better fits the DNA end. CDR1 MNHNS and CDR2 SASEGT come from the germline V gene. The CDR3 loop spans 14 amino acids. The CDR3 region has the DNA TGTGCCAGCAGTGAATGGCTAGGCCCCTACGAGCAGTACTTC. Its protein product is CASSEWLGPYEQYF.

The chain recombines TRBV18 with TRBJ2-1, with 8 positions matching TRBD2. Trimming removed 2 bases from V and 2 bases from J; junction bases left unmatched: 2. Per the germline V gene, CDR1 is KGHSH and CDR2 is LQKENI. The CDR3 length is 15 residues. This chain's CDR3 is CASSPAGGPYNEQFF. CDR3 in DNA: TGTGCCAGCTCACCAGCGGGGGGACCCTACAATGAGCAGTTCTTC.

The chain employs TRBV5-4 and TRBJ1-6; D possibly corresponds to TRBD1 (6 bases). The CDR3 length is 15 residues. The V gene lost 4 bases and the J gene lost 7 bases, with 15 bases spanning the gap. CDR1 is SGHNT and CDR2 is YYREEE in the germline V gene (reference sequence). CDR3 sequence reads: CASSPRDRLNSPLHF. The CDR3 coding sequence is TGTGCCAGCAGCCCCCGAGACAGGCTCAATTCACCCCTCCACTTT.

In DNA form, the CDR3 reads TGTGCCAGCAGCTGGACAGGGAACCCCACCGGGGAGCTGTTTTTT. It codes for CASSWTGNPTGELFF. V and J are TRBV7-9 and TRBJ2-2, with 8 nucleotides matching TRBD1. The CDR3 has 15 amino acids. The germline gives CDR1 SEHNR, CDR2 FQNEAQ (reference sequence). V gave up 4 bases and J gave up 4 bases; unmatched junction bases: 5.

The chain combines TRBV5-1 with TRBJ2-1; a weak D match, TRBD2 (6 bases). This CDR3 is 14 amino acids long. Trimming pared 0 bases from V and 9 bases from J, leaving 13 bases between. Germline CDR1 reads SGHRS; CDR2 reads YFSETQ. The chain's CDR3 is CASSLASAGLEQFF. In DNA, the CDR3 is TGCGCCAGCAGCTTGGCCTCGGCGGGGCTTGAGCAGTTCTTC.

The chain combines TRBV4-2 with TRBJ2-1; 8 nucleotides match TRBD1. The CDR3 is 16 residues long. In germline, CDR1 is LGHNA, CDR2 YNFKEQ. The junction had 10 bases not matched to a gene; V was cut back by 3 bases and J by 6 bases. The CDR3 loop reads CASSHLQGDSTNEQFF. CDR3 nucleotides: TGTGCCAGCAGCCATTTACAGGGGGACTCTACCAATGAGCAGTTCTTC.

The chain recombines TRBV2 with TRBJ2-3; tentative D call: TRBD1 (5 bases). The CDR3 sequence is 15 residues long. Germline V CDR1 and CDR2: SNHLY, FYNNEI. V lost 6 bases and J 2 bases, leaving 15 bases between the germline ends. CDR3 sequence reads: CASSDSPTHTDTQYF. DNA for the CDR3: TGTGCCAGCAGCGACAGTCCCACACACACAGATACGCAGTATTTT. Using reference TRBV2 and TRBJ2-3 for the parts outside the CDR3, the full variable domain is EPEVTQTPSHQVTQMGQEVILRCVPISNHLYFYWYRQILGQKVEFLVSFYNNEISEKSEIFDDQFSVERPDGSNFTLKIRSTKLEDSAMYFCASSDSPTHTDTQYFGPGTRLTVL.

Details on this clone: Germline is not matched at one junction end, which may reflect a read error. The chain uses TRBV7-6 and TRBJ2-7; D is possibly TRBD2 (6 bases). CDR3 length equals 15 residues. Germline V lookup: CDR1 SGHVS, CDR2 FNYEAQ. Here the CDR3 reads CASSPRGQGTSGQHF. In nucleotides, the CDR3 is TGTGCCAGCAGCCCCCGCGGTCAGGGTACGAGCGGGCAGCACTTC.

This rearrangement joins TRBV6-1 to TRBJ1-1, with a tentative D call TRBD1 (5 bases). Germline lookup yields CDR1 MNHNS and CDR2 SASEGT. Between the trimmed V and J ends, which lost 4 bases and 1 base, there was a span of 7 bases. This CDR3 has 13 amino acids. This CDR3 is CASSGQPNTEAFF. As DNA, the CDR3 is TGTGCCAGCAGTGGACAGCCGAACACTGAAGCTTTCTTT.